These 13 T cell receptor beta chains were sequenced from one sample in a study of patients and donors after allogeneic stem cell transplantation. MiXCR, run by TCRdb on the RT-PCR reads, gives a single entry per CDR3 protein. The sample has tens of thousands of distinct CDR3 sequences; 4.5% to 5% are singletons. The sequencing sample was made of blood, either unsorted or a sorted T cell fraction (not recorded which). The source of these receptors is a human donor who was either an allogeneic HSCT recipient or a stem cell or donor lymphocyte infusion donor (not recorded which). It is not recorded whose cells these are; they may come from a transplant donor.

At least ten counts were recorded for this clonotype. The rearrangement joins TRBV7-9 to TRBJ1-5; D unclear. Trimming removed 6 bases at V and 11 bases at J, with 11 bases between. CDR3 length equals 11 residues. Germline V gene sequence: CDR1 SEHNR, CDR2 FQNEAQ (reference sequence). In DNA, the CDR3 is TGTGCCAGCAGGGCGGAGGGAGCCCAGCATTTT. It is translated as CASRAEGAQHF.

This chain connects TRBV20-1 to TRBJ2-5, with TRBD2 matching over 12 bases. Germline V lookup: CDR1 DFQATT, CDR2 SNEGSKA (reference sequence). This CDR3 has 14 amino acids. The ends lost 2 bases at V and 7 bases at J; junction bases unmatched: 5. The CDR3 loop reads CSARPLAGGGTQYF. CDR3 DNA sequence: TGCAGTGCTAGACCCCTAGCGGGGGGGGGGACCCAGTACTTC.

This clonotype was observed many times. V is TRBV5-6 and J is TRBJ1-1, with a tentative D call TRBD1 (6 bases). CDR3 length: 16 amino acids. V lost 0 bases to trimming and J lost 4 bases, with 16 bases between them. The germline CDR1 and CDR2 sequences are SGHDT and YYEEEE. The CDR3 region has the DNA TGTGCCAGCAGCTTGGAAGTTTCAGGGGCATCCACTGAAGCTTTCTTT. Amino acid sequence: CASSLEVSGASTEAFF.

This clonotype was found a few times. The J gene is TRBJ1-2, the V gene TRBV5-1; TRBD1 might be the D (6 bases). Trimming cost V 3 bases and J 4 bases, with 13 bases left between them. The CDR3 is made up of 14 amino acids. The germline CDR1 and CDR2 sequences are SGHRS and YFSETQ. Here the CDR3 DNA reads TGCGCCAGCAGCTCGGAACAGGGCGGCTATGGCTACACCTTC. Translated, it gives CASSSEQGGYGYTF. Using reference TRBV5-1 and TRBJ1-2 for the parts outside the CDR3, the full variable domain is KAGVTQTPRYLIKTRGQQVTLSCSPISGHRSVSWYQQTPGQGLQFLFEYFSETQRNKGNFPGRFSGRQFSNSRSEMNVSTLELGDSALYLCASSSEQGGYGYTFGSGTRLTVV.

At least ten counts were recorded for this clonotype. The chain uses TRBV28 and TRBJ2-4; D is perhaps TRBD1 or TRBD2 (5 bases each). The CDR3 extends over 14 amino acids. Germline-derived CDR1 and CDR2 are MDHEN and SYDVKM. Trimming took off 2 bases at V and 5 bases at J, with 10 bases between the two ends. In DNA, the CDR3 is TGTGCCAGCAGTTTAAGAGGGGCCCAAAACATTCAGTACTTC. Amino acid sequence: CASSLRGAQNIQYF.

In this sample, this clonotype turned up many times. This rearrangement joins TRBV20-1 to TRBJ2-1; the match to TRBD1 covers 7 bases. Germline lookup yields CDR1 DFQATT and CDR2 SNEGSKA (reference sequence). The length of the CDR3 is 15 residues. The J segment lost 5 bases and the V segment lost 5 bases, leaving 12 bases of the junction unmatched. The CDR3 nucleotides read TGCAGTGCTTCGAAGGGGGCCGGAGGCAACAATGAGCAGTTCTTC. Protein product: CSASKGAGGNNEQFF.

This clonotype was seen repeatedly, ten times or more. The genes are TRBV9 and TRBJ1-5, with TRBD1 matching 7 bases. The CDR3 covers 14 residues. V was pared by 3 bases and J by 3 bases, with 3 bases of the junction left unmatched. CDR1 and CDR2 (germline): SGDLS, YYNGEE. The CDR3 is CASSATGFNQPQHF. The DNA for the CDR3 is TGTGCCAGCAGCGCGACAGGGTTCAATCAGCCCCAGCATTTT. The variable domain in full, with the rest retrieved from reference TRBV9 and TRBJ1-5, is DSGVTQTPKHLITATGQRVTLRCSPRSGDLSVYWYQQSLDQGLQFLIQYYNGEERAKGNILERFSAQQFPDLHSELNLSSLELGDSALYFCASSATGFNQPQHFGDGTRLSIL.

This clonotype appeared many times. V gene TRBV7-3 combines with J gene TRBJ2-1; D unclear. CDR1 is SGHTA, CDR2 FQGTGA, per germline. The V and J ends lost 1 base and 7 bases respectively, with 8 bases between them. This CDR3 spans 13 amino acids. The CDR3 DNA reads as TGTGCCAGCAGCTTAATGGTGGGGAATGAGCAGTTCTTC. As protein: CASSLMVGNEQFF.

The chain employs TRBV7-3 and TRBJ2-5, with 7 bases lining up with TRBD1. CDR1 SGHTA and CDR2 FQGTGA come from the germline V gene. Unmatched junction bases numbered 5, after V lost 5 bases and J lost 5 bases. CDR3 length: 13 residues. CDR3 DNA: TGTGCCAGCAGCCAGGGGGTTGCGGAGACCCAGTACTTC. This translates into CASSQGVAETQYF. Complete variable domain (other parts from reference TRBV7-3 and TRBJ2-5): GAGVSQTPSNKVTEKGKYVELRCDPISGHTALYWYRQSLGQGPEFLIYFQGTGAADDSGLPNDRFFAVRPEGSVSTLKIQRTERGDSAVYLCASSQGVAETQYFGPGTRLLVL.

This clonotype was seen ten or more times. CDR3 DNA: TGCAGTGCTAGCCAGGCTAGCCTCACAGATACGCAGTATTTT. Translated, it gives CSASQASLTDTQYF. The J gene is TRBJ2-3, the V gene TRBV20-1; TRBD2 is a possible D gene (5 bases). Germline CDR1 reads DFQATT; CDR2 reads SNEGSKA (reference sequence). V was cut by 3 bases and J by 2 bases, with 12 bases left in between. The CDR3 spans 14 residues.

This clonotype was recorded at least ten times. CDR3 DNA sequence: TGTGCCAGCAGTAAGACAGAAAACTATGGCTACACCTTC. Translation gives CASSKTENYGYTF. The rearrangement uses TRBV2 and TRBJ1-2; perhaps TRBD1 as D (5 bases). Germline-derived CDR1 and CDR2 are SNHLY and FYNNEI. The CDR3 sequence is 13 residues long. Between the trimmed V and J ends, which lost 5 bases and 2 bases, there was a span of 9 bases.

The table lists this clonotype with many counts. The gene calls are TRBV10-1 and TRBJ2-1, with TRBD2 matching over 7 bases. CDR1 and CDR2 from the germline V gene are WNHNN and SYGVQD (reference sequence). With 4 bases clipped from V and 2 bases from J, the junction kept 2 bases outside the gene matches. The CDR3 loop spans 14 amino acids. The CDR3 DNA is TGCGCCAGCAGTGCCCGGGGGGCCTACAATGAGCAGTTCTTC. Translation: CASSARGAYNEQFF.

This clonotype appeared many times. V is TRBV10-3 and J is TRBJ1-6; D uncertain. The germline V gene encodes CDR1 ENHRY and CDR2 SYGVKD. Trimming cost V 3 bases and J 5 bases, with 17 bases left between them. This CDR3 is 17 amino acids long. CDR3 sequence (DNA): TGTGCCATCAGTGAATTCCCGCCGGCCCCTAATAATTCACCCCTCCACTTT. Translation: CAISEFPPAPNNSPLHF.